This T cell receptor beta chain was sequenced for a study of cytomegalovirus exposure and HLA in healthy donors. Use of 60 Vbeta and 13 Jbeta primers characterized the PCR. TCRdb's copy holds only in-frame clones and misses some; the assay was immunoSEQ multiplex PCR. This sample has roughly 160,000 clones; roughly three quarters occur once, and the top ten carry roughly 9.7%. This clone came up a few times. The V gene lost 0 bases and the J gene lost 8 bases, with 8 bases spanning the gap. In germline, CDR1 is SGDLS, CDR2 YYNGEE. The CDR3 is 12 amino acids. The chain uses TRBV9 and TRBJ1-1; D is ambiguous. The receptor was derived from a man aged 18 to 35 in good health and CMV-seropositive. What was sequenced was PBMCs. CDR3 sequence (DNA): TGTGCCAGCAGCGTAGGTGGAGTCGAAGCTTTCTTT. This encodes CASSVGGVEAFF.